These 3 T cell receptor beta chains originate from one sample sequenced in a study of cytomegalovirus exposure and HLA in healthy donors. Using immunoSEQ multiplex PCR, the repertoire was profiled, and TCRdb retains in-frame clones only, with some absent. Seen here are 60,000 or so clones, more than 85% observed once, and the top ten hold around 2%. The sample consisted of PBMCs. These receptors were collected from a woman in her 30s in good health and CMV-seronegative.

The CDR3 coding sequence is TGTGCCAGCAGCCAAGATCAGAGGGATTCTAACTATGGCTACACCTTC. Its translation: CASSQDQRDSNYGYTF. V is TRBV14 and J is TRBJ1-2; D unclear. Looked up from germline, CDR1 is SGHDN and CDR2 is FVKESK. The CDR3 contains 16 residues. V was trimmed by 0 bases and J by 0 bases, leaving 11 bases between them.

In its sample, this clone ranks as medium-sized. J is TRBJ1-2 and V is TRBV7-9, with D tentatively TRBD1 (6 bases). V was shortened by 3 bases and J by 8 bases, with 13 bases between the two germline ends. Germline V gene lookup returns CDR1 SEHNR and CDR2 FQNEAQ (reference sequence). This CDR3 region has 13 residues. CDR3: CASSFAGDEGYTF. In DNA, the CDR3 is TGTGCCAGCAGCTTCGCAGGGGACGAGGGCTACACCTTC.

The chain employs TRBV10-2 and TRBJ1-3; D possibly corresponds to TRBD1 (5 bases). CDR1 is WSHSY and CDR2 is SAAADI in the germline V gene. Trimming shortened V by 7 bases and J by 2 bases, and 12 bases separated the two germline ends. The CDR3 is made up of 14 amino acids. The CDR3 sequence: CASTDRGAGNTIYF. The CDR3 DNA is TGCGCCAGCACCGACCGGGGGGCTGGAAACACCATATATTTT.